The 21 T cell receptor beta chains presented below share a single source sample, sequenced in a study of human T cells and chemical hapten exposure (dated by TCRdb to about 2021). Sample time point, as interpreted from the label and publication: patch test 1, 2 weeks after DPC sensitization. The intended sense of this specimen's treatment or condition label: therapeutic diphenylcyclopropenone sensitization with weekly scalp DPC. Library preparation used RACE. For sequencing, a NextSeq 500 was employed. TCRdb reprocessing: public reads trimmed at Q25 with fastp, clones called with MiXCR, in-frame beta chains kept. Every entry covers one CDR3 protein and lists the most common genes and DNA from its rows. Present in this sample are roughly 70,000 distinct CDR3 sequences, 9.8% of which were seen just once. Less than 4% of the sample is held by the ten biggest clonotypes. The sequencing here drew on whole blood, taken in connection with sensitization to the hapten diphenylcyclopropenone (DPC). These receptors were obtained from a woman in her thirties or forties with alopecia areata. Some clones in this sample may be carry-over from other donors' samples.

The rearrangement uses TRBV25-1 and TRBJ2-3; D tentatively fits TRBD1 or TRBD2 (5 bases each). Looked up from germline, CDR1 is MGHDK and CDR2 is SYGVNS. The CDR3 consists of 14 residues. V lost 5 bases and J lost 3, with 12 bases in between. CDR3 sequence reads: CASSLRGATDTQYF. In DNA, the CDR3 is TGTGCCAGCAGTCTGCGAGGGGCTACAGATACGCAGTATTTT.

The sample holds many counts of this clonotype. This sequence joins TRBV3-1 and TRBJ2-1; D ambiguous. The V end was cut by 0 bases, the J end by 9 bases, with 6 bases between. Germline V gene sequence: CDR1 LGHDT, CDR2 YNNKEL (reference sequence). The CDR3 is 12 residues long. The CDR3 loop reads CASSQDLREQFF. CDR3 DNA sequence: TGTGCCAGCAGCCAAGATCTCCGTGAGCAGTTCTTC.

This clonotype has ten or more counts. The J gene is TRBJ1-1, the V gene TRBV4-3; D not resolved. Germline V gene lookup returns CDR1 LGHNA and CDR2 YSLEER. Trimming cost V 1 base and J 0 bases, with 9 bases left between them. This CDR3 region has 15 residues. The CDR3 sequence is CASSQVFSMNTEAFF. The CDR3 DNA sequence: TGCGCCAGCAGCCAAGTTTTCAGCATGAACACTGAAGCTTTCTTT.

This clonotype was seen repeatedly, ten times or more. The chain couples TRBV7-3 to TRBJ2-3; TRBD2 might be the D (6 bases). CDR1 SGHTA and CDR2 FQGTGA come from the germline V gene. The CDR3 spans 17 residues. The V gene lost 5 bases and the J gene lost 0 bases, with 18 bases spanning the gap. The CDR3 nucleotides are TGTGCCAGCAGCCGCGGCCTTGCGGGGCAAAGCACAGATACGCAGTATTTT. Protein sequence: CASSRGLAGQSTDTQYF.

This clonotype was counted a few times. The chain recombines TRBV27 with TRBJ2-7; 7 bases are shared with TRBD1. The CDR3 length is 13 residues. V trimming: 6 bases; J trimming: 4 bases; junction bases outside the gene matches: 6. Germline V lookup: CDR1 MNHEY, CDR2 SMNVEV (reference sequence). The CDR3 DNA is TGTGCCAGCAGGCCCGGGACAGTTTACGAGCAGTACTTC. Protein sequence: CASRPGTVYEQYF.

Many counts were recorded for this clonotype. This sequence joins TRBV6-2 or TRBV6-3 and TRBJ1-1; D gene uncertain. Germline-derived CDR1 and CDR2 are MNHEY and SVGEGT. The V and J ends lost 4 bases and 7 bases respectively, with 7 bases between them. The CDR3 has 11 amino acids. CDR3 in DNA: TGTGCCAGCAGTTGGCCAAGTGAAGCTTTCTTT. As protein: CASSWPSEAFF.

This clonotype was counted at least ten times. This chain links TRBV6-5 with TRBJ1-1; D call uncertain. Trimming took off 8 bases at V and 0 bases at J, with 13 bases between the two ends. The CDR3 runs 14 residues. CDR1 MNHEY and CDR2 SVGAGI come from the germline V gene. The DNA for the CDR3 is TGTGCCAGCTGGGAGGTGGGCCTGAACACTGAAGCTTTCTTT. Protein product: CASWEVGLNTEAFF.

This clonotype was picked up many times. The rearrangement joins TRBV28 to TRBJ1-2; TRBD1 aligns across 10 bases. Unmatched junction bases numbered 6, after V lost 6 bases and J lost 5 bases. The germline CDR1 and CDR2 sequences are MDHEN and SYDVKM. The CDR3 sequence is 14 residues long. The CDR3 coding sequence is TGTGCCAGCAGAGCCGGGACAGGGGTATATGGCTACACCTTC. It is translated as CASRAGTGVYGYTF.

The genes are TRBV9 and TRBJ2-1; the match to TRBD2 covers 12 bases. This CDR3 has 16 residues. J was trimmed by 8 bases and V by 0 bases; bases with no gene match: 6. Germline CDR1 reads SGDLS; CDR2 reads YYNGEE. CDR3 sequence: CASSVVTSGGIDEQFF. The CDR3 nucleotides are TGTGCCAGCAGCGTAGTGACTAGCGGGGGTATCGATGAGCAGTTCTTC.

This clonotype was observed at least ten times. The J gene is TRBJ2-1, the V gene TRBV2, with D perhaps TRBD2 (6 bases). Trimming shortened V by 7 bases and J by 2 bases, and 27 bases separated the two germline ends. In germline, CDR1 is SNHLY, CDR2 FYNNEI. The CDR3 sequence is 19 residues long. CDR3 protein: CASNEGGRGWGLTYNEQFF. The CDR3, as DNA: TGTGCCAGCAACGAGGGCGGTCGGGGGTGGGGCCTAACCTACAATGAGCAGTTCTTC.

This clonotype was counted once. The chain employs TRBV29-1 and TRBJ1-1; D ambiguous. The V gene's germline CDR1 is SQVTM and CDR2 ANQGSEA. The CDR3 extends over 10 amino acids. Trimming cost V 4 bases and J 6 bases, with 6 bases left between them. CDR3 sequence reads: CSVGESEAFF. CDR3 coding DNA: TGCAGCGTTGGGGAGTCTGAAGCTTTCTTT.

This clonotype was picked up many times. The chain has TRBV5-1 and TRBJ2-5; 7 bases fit TRBD1. V dropped 1 base and J dropped 7; count of bases not matched to a gene: 4. The CDR3 covers 13 residues. The germline V gene encodes CDR1 SGHRS and CDR2 YFSETQ. The CDR3 nucleotides are TGCGCCAGCAGCTTGAGTGGGGACAGGACCCAGTACTTC. It translates to CASSLSGDRTQYF. The entire variable domain, with the rest obtained from reference TRBV5-1 and TRBJ2-5, is as follows: KAGVTQTPRYLIKTRGQQVTLSCSPISGHRSVSWYQQTPGQGLQFLFEYFSETQRNKGNFPGRFSGRQFSNSRSEMNVSTLELGDSALYLCASSLSGDRTQYFGPGTRLLVL.

Many counts were recorded for this clonotype. The genes are TRBV9 and TRBJ1-4; TRBD1 aligns across 8 bases. The CDR3 is 16 amino acids. After removal of 3 bases from V and 1 base from J, the junction contained 5 bases not matched to a gene. Germline V lookup: CDR1 SGDLS, CDR2 YYNGEE. This CDR3 reads CASSETGGRTNEKLFF. The DNA for the CDR3 is TGTGCCAGCAGCGAAACAGGGGGGCGAACTAATGAAAAACTGTTTTTT.

The genes are TRBV29-1 and TRBJ2-3, with 9 positions matching TRBD1. The CDR3 has 16 amino acids. CDR1 is SQVTM, CDR2 ANQGSEA, per germline. J gave up 4 bases and V 3 bases, and 11 bases lay outside the gene matches. CDR3 DNA sequence: TGCAGCGTTGACACCTCCACCGGGACAGGGCCAGATACGCAGTATTTT. Translated: CSVDTSTGTGPDTQYF.

There are a few counts of this clonotype. V gene TRBV4-3 combines with J gene TRBJ2-3; the match to TRBD2 covers 11 bases. Germline CDR1 reads LGHNA; CDR2 reads YSLEER. V dropped 0 bases and J dropped 5; count of bases not matched to a gene: 4. This CDR3 has 16 amino acids. The CDR3 DNA is TGCGCCAGCAGCCAAGACCCTCTAGCGGGAGGAGATACGCAGTATTTT. It specifies CASSQDPLAGGDTQYF.

This clonotype has ten or more counts. The chain couples TRBV7-2 to TRBJ1-4, with TRBD1 matching 10 bases. The CDR3 contains 14 residues. Losses at the gene ends were 4 bases for V and 11 bases for J; bases not matched to a gene: 7. Germline CDR1 reads SGHTA; CDR2 reads FQGNSA. CDR3 DNA sequence: TGTGCCAGCAGCTCAAGGACAGGGGGGTTCAAACTGTTTTTT. Its translation: CASSSRTGGFKLFF.

About this clonotype itself: One end of the junction does not line up with germline, which may come from a read error. The chain is built from TRBV12-3 or TRBV12-4 and TRBJ1-2; weak D call: TRBD1 (6 bases). This CDR3 is 15 amino acids long. Here the CDR3 DNA reads TGTGCCAGCAGCCACCGGGACAAGCCTAACTGTGGCTACACCTTC. Its protein is CASSHRDKPNCGYTF.

This clonotype was seen ten or more times. The chain has TRBV13 and TRBJ1-2; 12 bases are a match to TRBD1. Looked up from germline, CDR1 is PRHDT and CDR2 is FYEKMQ (reference sequence). J was trimmed by 4 bases and V by 3 bases; bases with no gene match: 6. The CDR3 loop spans 16 amino acids. In DNA form, the CDR3 reads TGTGCCAGCAGCTTGGGGGGACAGGGGGCGAGCTATGGCTACACCTTC. Its translation: CASSLGGQGASYGYTF. Complete variable domain (other parts from reference TRBV13 and TRBJ1-2): AAGVIQSPRHLIKEKRETATLKCYPIPRHDTVYWYQQGPGQDPQFLISFYEKMQSDKGSIPDRFSAQQFSDYHSELNMSSLELGDSALYFCASSLGGQGASYGYTFGSGTRLTVV.

The rearrangement uses TRBV27 and TRBJ1-5; 8 nucleotides agree with TRBD1. The length of the CDR3 is 14 residues. With 5 bases clipped from V and 6 bases from J, the junction kept 6 bases outside the gene matches. Germline-derived CDR1 and CDR2 are MNHEY and SMNVEV (reference sequence). The CDR3 loop reads CASSATGVFQPQHF. CDR3 nucleotides: TGTGCCAGCAGTGCGACAGGGGTTTTTCAGCCCCAGCATTTT.

In its sample, this clonotype is hyperexpanded (1% or more). The CDR3 bases are TGTGCCAGCAGCTTAGGAACGGGACTCACAGATACGCAGTATTTT. It yields the protein CASSLGTGLTDTQYF. The rearrangement links TRBV7-8 to TRBJ2-3; D may be TRBD2 (6 bases). The CDR3 has 15 amino acids. V was clipped by 1 base and J by 2 bases, with 10 bases between them. From germline, CDR1 is SGHVS and CDR2 FQNEAQ. Full variable domain (rest looked up from reference TRBV7-8 and TRBJ2-3): GAGVSQSPRYKVAKRGQDVALRCDPISGHVSLFWYQQALGQGPEFLTYFQNEAQLDKSGLPSDRFFAERPEGSVSTLKIQRTQQEDSAVYLCASSLGTGLTDTQYFGPGTRLTVL.

This clonotype was seen more than once but under ten times. This rearrangement joins TRBV10-3 to TRBJ2-1, with D perhaps matching TRBD2 (6 bases). Trimming pared 2 bases from V and 6 bases from J, leaving 17 bases between. The CDR3 contains 16 residues. CDR1 is ENHRY, CDR2 SYGVKD, per germline. CDR3 loop: CAISEGRRGASNEQFF. DNA of the CDR3: TGTGCCATCAGTGAGGGAAGGAGGGGTGCATCCAATGAGCAGTTCTTC.